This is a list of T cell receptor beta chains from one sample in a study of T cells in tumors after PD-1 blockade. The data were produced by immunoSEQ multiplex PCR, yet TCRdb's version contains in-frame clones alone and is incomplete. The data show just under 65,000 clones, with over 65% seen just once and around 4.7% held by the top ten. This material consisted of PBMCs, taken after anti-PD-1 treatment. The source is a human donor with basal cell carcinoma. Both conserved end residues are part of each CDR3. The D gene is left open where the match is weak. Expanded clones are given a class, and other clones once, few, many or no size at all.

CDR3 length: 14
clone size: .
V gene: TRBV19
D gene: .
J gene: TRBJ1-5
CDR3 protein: CASSTEGTGQPQHF
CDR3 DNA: TGTGCCAGTAGTACCGAGGGTACTGGGCAGCCCCAGCATTTT

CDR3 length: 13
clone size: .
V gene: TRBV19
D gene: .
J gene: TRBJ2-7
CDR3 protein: CASSIDLGYEQYF
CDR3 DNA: TGTGCCAGTAGTATAGATTTGGGTTACGAGCAGTACTTC

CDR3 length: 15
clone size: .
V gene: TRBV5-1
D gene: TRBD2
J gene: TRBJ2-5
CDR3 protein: CASSSVAGGQETQYF
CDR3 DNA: TGCGCCAGCAGCTCGGTAGCGGGGGGCCAAGAGACCCAGTACTTC

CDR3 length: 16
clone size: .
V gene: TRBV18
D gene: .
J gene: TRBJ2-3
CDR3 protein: CASSPNLSGAGDTQYF
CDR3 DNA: TGTGCCAGCTCACCTAACCTATCGGGGGCCGGAGATACGCAGTATTTT

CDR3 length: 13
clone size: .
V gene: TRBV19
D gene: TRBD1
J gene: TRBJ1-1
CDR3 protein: CASSNQGVTEAFF
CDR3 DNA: TGTGCCAGTAGTAACCAGGGGGTCACTGAAGCTTTCTTT

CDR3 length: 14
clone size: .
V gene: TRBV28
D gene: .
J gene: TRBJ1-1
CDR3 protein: CASSLGGGSTEAFF
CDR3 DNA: TGTGCCAGCAGTTTAGGGGGGGGGTCGACTGAAGCTTTCTTT

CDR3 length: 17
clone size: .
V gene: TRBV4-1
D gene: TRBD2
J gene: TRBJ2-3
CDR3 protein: CASSQDIARGGGDTQYF
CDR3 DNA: TGCGCCAGCAGCCAAGATATCGCGCGGGGGGGCGGGGATACGCAGTATTTT

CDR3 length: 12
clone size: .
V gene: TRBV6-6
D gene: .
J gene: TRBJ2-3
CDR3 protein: CASKIGGDTQYF
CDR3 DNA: TGTGCCAGCAAGATAGGGGGAGATACGCAGTATTTT

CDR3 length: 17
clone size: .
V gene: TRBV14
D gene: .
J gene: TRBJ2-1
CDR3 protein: CASSQDPGPGFYNEQFF
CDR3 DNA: TGTGCCAGCAGCCAAGATCCCGGGCCGGGGTTCTACAATGAGCAGTTCTTC

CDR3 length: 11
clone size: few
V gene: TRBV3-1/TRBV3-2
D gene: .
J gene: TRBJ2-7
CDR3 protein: CASSRVYEQYF
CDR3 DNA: TGTGCCAGCAGCCGCGTCTACGAGCAGTACTTC

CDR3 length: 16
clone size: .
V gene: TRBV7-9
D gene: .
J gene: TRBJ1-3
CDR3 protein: CASSSGSTVSGNTIYF
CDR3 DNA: TGTGCCAGCAGCTCCGGATCGACGGTCTCTGGAAACACCATATATTTT

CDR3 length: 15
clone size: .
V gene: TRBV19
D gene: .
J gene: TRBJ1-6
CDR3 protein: CASSIGGMNNSPLHF
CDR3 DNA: TGTGCCAGTAGTATTGGCGGGATGAATAATTCACCCCTCCACTTT

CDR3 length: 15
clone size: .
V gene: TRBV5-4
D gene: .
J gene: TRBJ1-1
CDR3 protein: CASSKDGGPGAEAFF
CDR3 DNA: TGTGCCAGCAGCAAGGATGGAGGGCCAGGGGCCGAAGCTTTCTTT

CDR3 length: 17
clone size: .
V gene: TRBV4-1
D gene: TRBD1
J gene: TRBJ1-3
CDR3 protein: CASSPGGQGGYGNTIYF
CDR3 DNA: TGCGCCAGCAGCCCCGGGGGACAGGGAGGTTATGGAAACACCATATATTTT

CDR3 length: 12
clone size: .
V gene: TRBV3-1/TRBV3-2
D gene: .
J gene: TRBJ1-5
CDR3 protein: CASSLGDQPQHF
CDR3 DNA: TGTGCCAGCAGCCTCGGGGATCAGCCCCAGCATTTT

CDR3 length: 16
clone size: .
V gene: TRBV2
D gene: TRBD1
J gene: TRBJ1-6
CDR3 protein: CASSSAGTAIDSPLHF
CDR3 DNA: TGTGCCAGCAGTTCAGCCGGGACAGCGATAGATTCACCCCTCCACTTT

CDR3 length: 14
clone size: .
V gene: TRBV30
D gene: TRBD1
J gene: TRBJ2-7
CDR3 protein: CAWSALGTGNEQYF
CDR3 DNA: TGTGCCTGGAGCGCCCTGGGGACAGGGAACGAGCAGTACTTC

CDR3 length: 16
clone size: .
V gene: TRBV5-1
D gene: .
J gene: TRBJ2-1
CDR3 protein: CASSLAGSNSYNEQFF
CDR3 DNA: TGCGCCAGCAGCTTGGCGGGTTCCAATAGCTACAATGAGCAGTTCTTC

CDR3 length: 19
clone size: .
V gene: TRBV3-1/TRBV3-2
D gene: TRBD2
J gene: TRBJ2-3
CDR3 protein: CASSQDRTSGLSSTDTQYF
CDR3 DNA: TGTGCCAGCAGCCAAGATCGCACTAGCGGGTTATCTAGCACAGATACGCAGTATTTT

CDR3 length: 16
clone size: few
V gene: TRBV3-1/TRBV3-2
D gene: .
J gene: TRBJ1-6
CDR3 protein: CASSQARIVGESPLHF
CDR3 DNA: TGTGCCAGCAGCCAAGCAAGAATTGTCGGGGAATCACCCCTCCACTTT

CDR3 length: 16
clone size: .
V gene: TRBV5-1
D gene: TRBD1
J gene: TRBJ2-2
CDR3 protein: CASSPQGDTGEGGLFF
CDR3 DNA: TGCGCCAGCAGCCCGCAGGGGGACACCGGGGAAGGGGGCCTGTTTTTT

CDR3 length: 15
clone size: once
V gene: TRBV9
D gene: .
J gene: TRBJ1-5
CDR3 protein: CASSVGSNSNQPQHF
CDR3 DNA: TGTGCCAGCAGCGTTGGGTCAAATAGCAATCAGCCCCAGCATTTT

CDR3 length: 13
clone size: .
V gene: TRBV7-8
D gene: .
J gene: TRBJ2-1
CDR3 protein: CASTLDSYNEQFF
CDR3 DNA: TGTGCCAGCACCTTGGACTCCTACAATGAGCAGTTCTTC

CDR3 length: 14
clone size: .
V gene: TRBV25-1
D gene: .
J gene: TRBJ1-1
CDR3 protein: CASRREGSGTEAFF
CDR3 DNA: TGTGCCAGCAGGCGGGAGGGCAGCGGCACTGAAGCTTTCTTT

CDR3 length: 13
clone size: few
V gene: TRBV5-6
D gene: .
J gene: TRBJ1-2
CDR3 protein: CASSLGSEDGYTF
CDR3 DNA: TGTGCCAGCAGCTTAGGGAGTGAGGATGGCTACACCTTC

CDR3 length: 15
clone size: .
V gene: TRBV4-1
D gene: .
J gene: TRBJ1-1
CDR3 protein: CASSGGLSSNTEAFF
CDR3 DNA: TGCGCCAGCAGCGGGGGACTTTCTTCGAACACTGAAGCTTTCTTT

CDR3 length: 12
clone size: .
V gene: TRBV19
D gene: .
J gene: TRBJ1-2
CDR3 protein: CASKTGDYGYTF
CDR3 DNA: TGTGCCAGTAAAACAGGCGACTATGGCTACACCTTC

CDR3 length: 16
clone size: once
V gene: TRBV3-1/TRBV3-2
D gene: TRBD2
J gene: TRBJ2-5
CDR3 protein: CASSPQAGGVQETQYF
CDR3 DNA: TGTGCCAGCAGCCCCCAGGCGGGGGGGGTCCAAGAGACCCAGTACTTC

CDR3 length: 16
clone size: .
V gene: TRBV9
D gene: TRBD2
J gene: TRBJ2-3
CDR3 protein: CASSGGLAVSTDTQYF
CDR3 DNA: TGTGCCAGCAGCGGAGGACTAGCGGTTAGCACAGATACGCAGTATTTT

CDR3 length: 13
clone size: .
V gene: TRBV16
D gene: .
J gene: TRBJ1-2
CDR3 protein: CASSQVTNYGYTF
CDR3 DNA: TGTGCCAGCAGCCAGGTTACTAACTATGGCTACACCTTC

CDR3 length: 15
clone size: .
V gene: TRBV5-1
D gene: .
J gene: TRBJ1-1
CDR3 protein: CASSLVGVRDTEAFF
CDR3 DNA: TGCGCCAGCAGCTTGGTTGGCGTCAGGGACACTGAAGCTTTCTTT

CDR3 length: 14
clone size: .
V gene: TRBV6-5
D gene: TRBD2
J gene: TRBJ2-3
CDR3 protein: CASVRLAGRDTQYF
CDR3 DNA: TGTGCCAGCGTAAGACTAGCGGGGAGGGATACGCAGTATTTT

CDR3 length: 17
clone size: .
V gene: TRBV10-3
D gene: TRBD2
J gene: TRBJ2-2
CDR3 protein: CAISPTSGGEGTGELFF
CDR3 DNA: TGTGCCATCAGCCCGACTAGCGGGGGAGAGGGCACCGGGGAGCTGTTTTTT

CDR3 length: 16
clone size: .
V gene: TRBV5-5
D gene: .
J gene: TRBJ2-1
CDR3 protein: CASSYREGDSYNEQFF
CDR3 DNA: TGTGCCAGCAGCTACAGGGAAGGGGATTCCTACAATGAGCAGTTCTTC

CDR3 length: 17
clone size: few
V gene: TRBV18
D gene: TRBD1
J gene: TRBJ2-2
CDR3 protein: CASSPPVRQGNTGELFF
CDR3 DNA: TGTGCCAGCTCACCACCCGTTAGACAGGGCAACACCGGGGAGCTGTTTTTT

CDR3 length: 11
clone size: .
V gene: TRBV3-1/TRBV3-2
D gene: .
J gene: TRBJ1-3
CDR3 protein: CASSGGNTIYF
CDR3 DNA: TGTGCCAGCAGCGGCGGAAACACCATATATTTT

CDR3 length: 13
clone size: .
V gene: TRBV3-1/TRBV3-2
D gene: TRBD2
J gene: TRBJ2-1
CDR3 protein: CASSLAGLNEQFF
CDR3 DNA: TGTGCCAGCAGCTTAGCGGGCTTGAATGAGCAGTTCTTC

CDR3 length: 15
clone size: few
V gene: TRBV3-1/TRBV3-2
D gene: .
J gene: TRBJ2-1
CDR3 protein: CASSRDERSYNEQFF
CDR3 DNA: TGTGCCAGCAGCCGGGACGAGCGCTCCTACAATGAGCAGTTCTTC

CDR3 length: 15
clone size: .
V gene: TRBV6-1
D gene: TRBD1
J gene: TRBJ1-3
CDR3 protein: CASSEAPGGGNTIYF
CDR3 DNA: TGTGCCAGCAGTGAAGCCCCAGGGGGCGGAAACACCATATATTTT

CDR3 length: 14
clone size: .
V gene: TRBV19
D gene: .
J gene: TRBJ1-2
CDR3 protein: CASSIQGHQYGYTF
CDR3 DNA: TGTGCCAGTAGTATCCAAGGGCACCAATATGGCTACACCTTC

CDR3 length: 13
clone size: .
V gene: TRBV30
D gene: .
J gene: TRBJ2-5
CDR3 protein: CAWSGTSVETQYF
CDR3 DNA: TGTGCCTGGAGTGGTACATCCGTGGAGACCCAGTACTTC

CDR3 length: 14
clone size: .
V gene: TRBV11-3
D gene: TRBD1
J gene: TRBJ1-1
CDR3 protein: CASSAGQGNAEAFF
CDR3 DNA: TGTGCCAGCAGCGCTGGACAGGGGAACGCTGAAGCTTTCTTT

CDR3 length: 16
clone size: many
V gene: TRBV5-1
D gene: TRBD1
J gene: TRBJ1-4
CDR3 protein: CASSLTGDATNEKLFF
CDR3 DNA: TGCGCCAGCAGCTTGACAGGGGATGCAACTAATGAAAAACTGTTTTTT

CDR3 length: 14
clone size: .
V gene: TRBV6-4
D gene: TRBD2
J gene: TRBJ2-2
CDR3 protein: CASKERGGTGELFF
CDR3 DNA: TGTGCCAGCAAGGAGCGGGGCGGCACCGGGGAGCTGTTTTTT

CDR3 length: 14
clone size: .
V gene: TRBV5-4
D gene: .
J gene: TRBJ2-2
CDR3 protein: CASSLPTLSGELFF
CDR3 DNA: TGTGCCAGCAGCCTACCGACTTTATCCGGGGAGCTGTTTTTT

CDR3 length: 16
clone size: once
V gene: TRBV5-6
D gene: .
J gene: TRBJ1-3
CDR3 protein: CASSPVTGSSGNTIYF
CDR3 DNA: TGTGCCAGCAGCCCGGTAACAGGGAGCTCTGGAAACACCATATATTTT

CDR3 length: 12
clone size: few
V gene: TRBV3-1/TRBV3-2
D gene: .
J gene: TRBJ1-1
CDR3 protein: CASSRKSTEAFF
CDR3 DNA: TGTGCCAGCAGCCGGAAGAGCACTGAAGCTTTCTTT

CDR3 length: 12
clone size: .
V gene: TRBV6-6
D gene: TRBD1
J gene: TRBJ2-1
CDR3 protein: CASTLDRDEQFF
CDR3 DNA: TGTGCCAGCACCCTGGACAGGGATGAGCAGTTCTTC

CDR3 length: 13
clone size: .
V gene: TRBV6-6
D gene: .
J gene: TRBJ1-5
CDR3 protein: CASSANIQQPQHF
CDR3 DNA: TGTGCCAGCAGTGCTAACATACAGCAGCCCCAGCATTTT

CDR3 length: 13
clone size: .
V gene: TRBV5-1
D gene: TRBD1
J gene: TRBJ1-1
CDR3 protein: CASSEIDRGEAFF
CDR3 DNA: TGCGCCAGCAGCGAAATCGACAGGGGAGAAGCTTTCTTT